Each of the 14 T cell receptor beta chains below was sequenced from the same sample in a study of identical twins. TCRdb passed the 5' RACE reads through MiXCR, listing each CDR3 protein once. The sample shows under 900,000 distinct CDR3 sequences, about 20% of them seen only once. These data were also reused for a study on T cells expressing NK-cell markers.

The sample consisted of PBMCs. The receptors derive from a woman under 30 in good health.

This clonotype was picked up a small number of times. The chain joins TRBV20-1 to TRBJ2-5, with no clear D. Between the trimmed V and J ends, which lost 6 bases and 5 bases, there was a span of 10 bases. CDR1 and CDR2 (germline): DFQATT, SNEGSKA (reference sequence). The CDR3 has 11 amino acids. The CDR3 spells CSALSWETQYF. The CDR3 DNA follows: TGCAGTGCACTTTCGTGGGAGACCCAGTACTTC.

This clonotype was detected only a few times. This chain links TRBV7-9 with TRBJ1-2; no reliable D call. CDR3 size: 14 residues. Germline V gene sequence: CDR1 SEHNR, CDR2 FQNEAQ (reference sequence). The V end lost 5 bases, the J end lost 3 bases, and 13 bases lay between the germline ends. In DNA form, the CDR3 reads TGTGCCAGCAGCGAGGACGGATTTGACTATGGCTACACCTTC. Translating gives CASSEDGFDYGYTF.

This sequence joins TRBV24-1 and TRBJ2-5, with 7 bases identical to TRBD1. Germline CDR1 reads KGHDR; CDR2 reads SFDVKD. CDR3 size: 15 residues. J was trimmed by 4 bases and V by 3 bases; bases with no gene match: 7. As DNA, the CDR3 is TGTGCCACCAGTGATAGTCGGGACAGCGGAGAGACCCAGTACTTC. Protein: CATSDSRDSGETQYF.

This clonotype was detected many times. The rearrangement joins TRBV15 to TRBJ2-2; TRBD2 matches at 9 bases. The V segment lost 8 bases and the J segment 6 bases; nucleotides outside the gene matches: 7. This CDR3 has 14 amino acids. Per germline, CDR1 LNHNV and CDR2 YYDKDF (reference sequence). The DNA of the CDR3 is TGTGCCACCCCTAGAGTAGCGGGGGCCGGGGAGCTGTTTTTT. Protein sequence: CATPRVAGAGELFF.

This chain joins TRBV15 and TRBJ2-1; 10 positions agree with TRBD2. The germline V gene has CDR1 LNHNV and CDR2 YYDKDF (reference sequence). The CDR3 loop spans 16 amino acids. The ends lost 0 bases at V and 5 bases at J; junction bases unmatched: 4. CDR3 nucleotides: TGTGCCACCAGCAGAGAGGTAGCGGGGGGTAACAATGAGCAGTTCTTC. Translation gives CATSREVAGGNNEQFF.

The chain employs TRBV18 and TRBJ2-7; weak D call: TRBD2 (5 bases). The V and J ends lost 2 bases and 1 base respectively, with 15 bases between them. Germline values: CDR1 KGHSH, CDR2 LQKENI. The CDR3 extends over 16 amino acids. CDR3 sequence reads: CASSPSMIGSSYEQYF. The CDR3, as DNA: TGTGCCAGCTCACCATCAATGATAGGGAGTTCCTACGAGCAGTACTTC.

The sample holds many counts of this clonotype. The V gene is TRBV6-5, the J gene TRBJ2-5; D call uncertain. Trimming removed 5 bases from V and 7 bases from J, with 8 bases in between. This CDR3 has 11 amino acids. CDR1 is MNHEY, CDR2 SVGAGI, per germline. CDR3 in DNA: TGTGCCAGCAGTGCGGTGGGGACCCAGTACTTC. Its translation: CASSAVGTQYF.

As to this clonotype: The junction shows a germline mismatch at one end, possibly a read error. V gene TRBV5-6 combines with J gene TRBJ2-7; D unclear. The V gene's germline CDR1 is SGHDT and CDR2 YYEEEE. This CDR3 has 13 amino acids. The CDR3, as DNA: TGTGCCAGCAGCGTTGGAAGCTCCCACGAGCAGTACTTC. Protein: CASSVGSSHEQYF.

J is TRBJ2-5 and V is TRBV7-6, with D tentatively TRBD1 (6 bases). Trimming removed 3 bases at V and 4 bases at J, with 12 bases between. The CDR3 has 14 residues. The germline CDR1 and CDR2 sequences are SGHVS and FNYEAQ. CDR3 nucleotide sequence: TGTGCCAGCAGCTTTACAGGGTTGAGAGAGACCCAGTACTTC. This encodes CASSFTGLRETQYF.

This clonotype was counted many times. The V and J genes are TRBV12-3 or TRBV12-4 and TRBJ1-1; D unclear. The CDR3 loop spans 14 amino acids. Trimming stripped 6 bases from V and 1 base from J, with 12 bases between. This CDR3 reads CASSVQLGNTEAFF. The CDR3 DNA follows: TGTGCCAGCAGCGTACAGTTGGGGAACACTGAAGCTTTCTTT.

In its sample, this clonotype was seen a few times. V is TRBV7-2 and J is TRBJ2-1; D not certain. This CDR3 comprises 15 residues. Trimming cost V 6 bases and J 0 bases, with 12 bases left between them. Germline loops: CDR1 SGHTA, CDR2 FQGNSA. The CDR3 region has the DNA TGTGCCAGCAGATCCCTTTCAAGCTCCTACAATGAGCAGTTCTTC. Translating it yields CASRSLSSSYNEQFF.

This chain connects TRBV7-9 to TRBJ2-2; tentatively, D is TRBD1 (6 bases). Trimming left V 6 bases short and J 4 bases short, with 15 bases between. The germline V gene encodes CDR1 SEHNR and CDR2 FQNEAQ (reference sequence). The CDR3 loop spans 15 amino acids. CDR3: CASSHNRESTGELFF. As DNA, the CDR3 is TGTGCCAGCAGTCATAACAGGGAATCCACCGGGGAGCTGTTTTTT.

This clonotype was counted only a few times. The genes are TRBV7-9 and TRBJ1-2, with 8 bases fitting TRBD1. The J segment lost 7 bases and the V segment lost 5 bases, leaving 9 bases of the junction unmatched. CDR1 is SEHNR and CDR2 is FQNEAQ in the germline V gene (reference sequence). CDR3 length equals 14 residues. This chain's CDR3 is CASSSPTGAAGYTF. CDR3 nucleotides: TGTGCCAGCAGCAGCCCGACAGGGGCGGCTGGCTACACCTTC.

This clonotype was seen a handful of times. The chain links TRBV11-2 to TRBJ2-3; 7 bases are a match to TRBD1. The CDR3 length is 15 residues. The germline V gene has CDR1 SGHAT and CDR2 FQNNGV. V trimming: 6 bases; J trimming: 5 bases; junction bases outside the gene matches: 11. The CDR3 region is CASRFPGTVRDTQYF. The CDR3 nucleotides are TGTGCCAGCAGATTTCCTGGGACAGTGAGAGATACGCAGTATTTT.